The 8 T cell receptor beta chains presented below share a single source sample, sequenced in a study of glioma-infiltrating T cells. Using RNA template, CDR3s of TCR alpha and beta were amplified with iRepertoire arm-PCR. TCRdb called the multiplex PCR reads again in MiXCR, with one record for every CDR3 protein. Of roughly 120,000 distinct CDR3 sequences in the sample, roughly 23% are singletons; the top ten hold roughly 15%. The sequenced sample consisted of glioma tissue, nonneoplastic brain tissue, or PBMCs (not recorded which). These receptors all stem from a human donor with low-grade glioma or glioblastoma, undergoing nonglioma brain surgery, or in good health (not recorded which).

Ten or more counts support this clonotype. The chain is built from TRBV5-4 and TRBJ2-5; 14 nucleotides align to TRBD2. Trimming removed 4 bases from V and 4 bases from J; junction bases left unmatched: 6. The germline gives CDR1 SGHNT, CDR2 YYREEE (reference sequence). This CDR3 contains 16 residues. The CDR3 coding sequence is TGTGCCAGCAGCCCTCGACTAGCGGGAGGGCCAGAGACCCAGTACTTC. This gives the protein CASSPRLAGGPETQYF.

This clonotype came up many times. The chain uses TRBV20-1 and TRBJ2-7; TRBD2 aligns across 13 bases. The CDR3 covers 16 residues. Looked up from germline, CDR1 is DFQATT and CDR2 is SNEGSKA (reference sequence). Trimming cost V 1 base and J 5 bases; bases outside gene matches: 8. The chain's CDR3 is CSARGELAGGMDEQYF. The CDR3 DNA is TGCAGTGCTAGAGGGGAACTAGCGGGAGGGATGGACGAGCAGTACTTC.

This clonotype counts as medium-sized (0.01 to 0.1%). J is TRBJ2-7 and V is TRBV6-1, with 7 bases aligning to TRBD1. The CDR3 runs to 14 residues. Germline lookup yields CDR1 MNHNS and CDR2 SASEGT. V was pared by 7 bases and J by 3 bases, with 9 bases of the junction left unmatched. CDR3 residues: CASNTRDSFYEQYF. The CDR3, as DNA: TGTGCCAGCAACACCCGGGACAGCTTCTACGAGCAGTACTTC.

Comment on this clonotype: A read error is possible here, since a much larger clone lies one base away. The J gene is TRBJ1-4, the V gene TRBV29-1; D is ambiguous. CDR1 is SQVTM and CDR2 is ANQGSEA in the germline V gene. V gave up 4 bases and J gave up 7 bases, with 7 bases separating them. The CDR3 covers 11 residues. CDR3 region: CSVGAFEKLFF. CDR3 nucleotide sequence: TGCAGCGTTGGGGCGTTTGAAAAACTGTTTTTT.

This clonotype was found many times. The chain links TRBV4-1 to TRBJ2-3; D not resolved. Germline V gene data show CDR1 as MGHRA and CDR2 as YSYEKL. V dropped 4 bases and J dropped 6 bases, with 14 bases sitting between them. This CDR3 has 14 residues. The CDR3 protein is CASSLDPVADTQYF. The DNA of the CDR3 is TGCGCCAGCAGCCTGGACCCCGTGGCGGATACGCAGTATTTT.

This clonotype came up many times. CDR3 sequence: CASSPIGTQQEKLFF. CDR3 DNA sequence: TGTGCCAGCAGCCCAATTGGGACCCAGCAGGAAAAACTGTTTTTT. This chain joins TRBV12-3 or TRBV12-4 and TRBJ1-4; D is possibly TRBD1 (5 bases). This CDR3 has 15 amino acids. V lost 6 bases, J lost 8 bases, and 19 bases lay in between.

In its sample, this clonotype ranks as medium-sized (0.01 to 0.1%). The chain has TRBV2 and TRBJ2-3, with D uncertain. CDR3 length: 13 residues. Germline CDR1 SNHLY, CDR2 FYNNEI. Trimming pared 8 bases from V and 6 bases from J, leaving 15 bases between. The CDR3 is CASGLDMEDTQYF. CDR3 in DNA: TGTGCCAGCGGGCTGGATATGGAGGATACGCAGTATTTT. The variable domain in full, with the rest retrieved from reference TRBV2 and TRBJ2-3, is EPEVTQTPSHQVTQMGQEVILRCVPISNHLYFYWYRQILGQKVEFLVSFYNNEISEKSEIFDDQFSVERPDGSNFTLKIRSTKLEDSAMYFCASGLDMEDTQYFGPGTRLTVL.

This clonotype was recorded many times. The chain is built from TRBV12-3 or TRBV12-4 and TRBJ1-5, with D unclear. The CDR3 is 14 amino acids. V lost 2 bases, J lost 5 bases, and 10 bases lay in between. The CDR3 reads CASSLTLKDQPQHF. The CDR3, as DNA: TGTGCCAGCAGTTTAACCCTTAAGGATCAGCCCCAGCATTTT.